This TCR beta chain was recorded in a study of blood T cells in healthy people across ages (dated by TCRdb to between 2014 and 2017). For the wider study: In model experiments, roughly one uniquely barcoded TCR beta cDNA molecule per two T cells was captured by template switching. To track age-related changes in TCR beta repertoire diversity, the study relied on deep sequencing normalized with unique cDNA molecular identifiers. The donors were divided into four age groups: young (average approximately 17 years), middle-aged (approximately 42), aged (about 60) and long-lived (around 87). Using the same blood draw, the study looked at two additional independent replicas of 1 million unique cDNA reads for two donors, one aged 18 to 30 and the other aged 80 or older. Study-wide conclusions, independent of this receptor: There was a strong correlation between observed TCR beta diversity and the percentage of naive T cells measured by flow cytometry. The long-lived group showed more naive CD4+ T cells, fewer expanded clones and increased TCR diversity than the aged group, suggesting age selection. Conclusive comparison of naive and antigen-experienced compartments was prevented by the profiling of bulk unsorted PBMCs. Total diversity estimates from one million sequenced T cells were considered lower bounds and underestimates. Donor CMV infection status was unknown, potentially confounding age-related changes in expanded clonotypes. As age increased, observed TCR beta diversity per million T cells dropped in a roughly linear way, and a significant reduction was already evident by age roughly 36.

This clonotype was seen a few times. Its antigen remains unidentified. No base-level quality is on record; no much larger clone is a single base apart. From the cysteine through the phenylalanine, the CDR3 covers 13 amino acids. The retained sequence is limited to the CDR3, 39 bases, with the frame set at the first base. The germline V end is reduced by 7 bases and the J end by 5 bases; junction bases left unmatched: 5. CDR1 MDHEN and CDR2 SYDVKM are derived from the germline V gene. The donors were roughly 39 Caucasian individuals from Russia, aged roughly 6 to 100 years, who were systemically healthy. Each donor gave ten milliliters of peripheral blood, drawn into EDTA-treated Vacutainer tubes. Ficoll-Paque density-gradient centrifugation was used to isolate PBMCs, with at least 6.5 million per sample. Total RNA, at least 6 micrograms per sample, was extracted from PBMCs with Trizol reagent. Naive CD45RAhigh/CD27high T cell percentages were measured by flow cytometry on a PBMC aliquot from every donor.

Library generation was performed with 5' RACE. Instrument used: Illumina HiSeq 2500. A second PCR of roughly 7 to 11 cycles was performed with a sample-barcoded 5' primer and a J-beta primer mix. A template-switch 5' adaptor carrying 12 random nucleotides introduced a unique molecular identifier onto each TCR beta cDNA molecule. Each sample yielded at least 3 million CDR3-containing paired-end reads. The Mint cDNA synthesis kit, primed by a TRBC-specific oligonucleotide, was used to synthesize first-strand cDNA from all RNA. After uracil-DNA glycosylase treatment, a first 18-cycle PCR used universal primers M1SS and BC2_uni_R on all cDNA. On the authors' methods: Each sample was normalized by randomly selecting 1 million high-quality reads, each carrying a distinct molecular identifier. Instead of being binned into consensus sequences, reads that shared molecular identifiers were thrown out. MiTCR, run with a Q25 quality threshold and the strictest error-elimination algorithm, handled CDR3 identification, clonotype clustering and error correction. A nonparametric unseen species model using Euler transformation provided a lower-bound estimate of total TCR beta diversity. TCRdb reprocessing: public reads trimmed at Q25 with fastp, clones called with MiXCR, in-frame beta chains kept. Rows with a matching CDR3 protein are joined into one entry that keeps the most common DNA and genes. These V and J calls are TCRdb output, not the study's own analysis. The sample table contains 780,000 or so distinct CDR3 sequences; only one count was recorded for about 25% of them. The top ten hold approximately 3.7% of the sample.

The data were also submitted as part of a second study, on T cells of mothers and their children. In that second paper, the authors write: Donors were nine systemically healthy Caucasian individuals: three mothers and their six children. cDNA synthesis consumed the entire amount of extracted RNA, loaded at roughly 1.5 ug RNA in each 15 ul reaction. In the second PCR, sample barcodes and 2-4 random nucleotides were introduced via the M1S primer. More than 8.5 million TCR beta CDR3 reads were obtained from each mother, and 2.5 million to 3 million reads were obtained from each child. Thymic selection shapes the output of TCR recombination in a similar way in related and unrelated pairs, and inherited differences have a minor effect. Normalized repertoire overlap was always found to be slightly, but never significantly, higher in related mother-child pairs than in unrelated mother-child pairs. With a sensitivity of approximately 100 clones per million clonotypes, no persistent microchimeric T cell clones were detected. Deep NGS was used in the study to compare the TCR beta repertoires of mothers and children and to look for features that separate related mother-child pairs from unrelated individuals. On average, the children were roughly 10 +/- 4 years old, while the mothers were approximately 40 +/- 4 years old. Libraries were sequenced on Illumina HiSeq 2000 with 100+100 nt paired-end reads after adapter ligation with NEBNext reagents. To prevent cross-contamination, the mother and child libraries were prepared one month apart and sequenced in separate runs. For each donor, between about 500,000 and 2,100,000 distinct TCR beta clonotypes were identified. Naive TCR beta clonotypes were estimated from low-frequency clonotypes matched to each donor's FACS-determined naive share, without sorting.

The receptor was derived from a boy between 10 and 17 years old in good health. The chain couples TRBV28 to TRBJ2-3, with 8 bases aligning to TRBD1. The sample comprised blood. The CDR3 region: CASMGQALDTQYF. The nucleotides are TGTGCCAGCATGGGACAGGCGTTAGATACGCAGTATTTT.